Described below is a single TCR beta chain sequence and its context. What it binds is unknown. These data are taken from a study of shared clonotypes between healthy human individuals. Overall study context: CD4 naive and memory got three plates each, CD8 naive two, CD8 memory one. Study results and caveats: The study found about 4.6% of naive CD4 clonotypes shared across several donors.

From germline, CDR1 is LNHDA and CDR2 SQIVND (reference sequence). The CDR3 runs to 17 residues. V dropped 8 bases and J dropped 4; count of bases not matched to a gene: 11. Samples underwent the assay at deep level. TCRdb's copy holds only in-frame clones and misses some; the assay was immunoSEQ multiplex PCR. The sample includes roughly 1,500,000 clones, 95% to 99% of them seen just once. The chain links TRBV19 to TRBJ2-7; 16 positions match TRBD2. The TCR sequence derives from a young man in good health. Input material: naive CD4+ T cells sorted from blood. Subset defined: CD45RA+ positively selected. CDR3 residues: CASARIGTSGRAYEQYF. The CDR3 DNA follows: TGTGCCAGTGCCAGAATCGGGACTAGCGGGAGGGCGTACGAGCAGTACTTC.